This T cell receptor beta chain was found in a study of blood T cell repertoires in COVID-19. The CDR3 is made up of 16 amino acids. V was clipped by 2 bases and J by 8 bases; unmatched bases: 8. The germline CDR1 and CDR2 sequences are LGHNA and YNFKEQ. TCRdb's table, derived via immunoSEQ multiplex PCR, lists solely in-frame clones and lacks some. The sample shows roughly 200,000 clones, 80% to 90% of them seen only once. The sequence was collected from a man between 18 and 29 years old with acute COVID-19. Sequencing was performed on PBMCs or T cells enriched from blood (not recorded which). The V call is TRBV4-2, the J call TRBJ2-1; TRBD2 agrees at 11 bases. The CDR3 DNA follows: TGTGCCAGCAGCCAATCGCTAGCGGGAGGCGGGGATGAGCAGTTCTTC. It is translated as CASSQSLAGGGDEQFF.